This TCR beta chain was identified during a study of T cells in Graves' hyperthyroidism and ophthalmopathy. Whole-study results and caveats: In simple terms, a model built on 13 V-J features told ophthalmopathy apart from stable hyperthyroidism. Ophthalmopathy, which appeared later, was predicted by the model a median approximately six months before onset.

At least 3 on the Clinical Activity Score was recorded for ophthalmopathy patients, who also had NOSPECS grade at least 4 and duration under 3 months. The diagnostic basis comprised clinical symptoms, serum thyroxine and TRAb, thyroid ultrasound and orbital computed tomography. This clonotype was detected ten times or more. Its antigen is unknown. RNA transcripts gave rise to amplified TCR beta CDR3 regions. The HTBI primer set served for first-round RT-PCR of the TCR CDR3. MiXCR, run by TCRdb on the multiplex PCR reads, gives a single entry per CDR3 protein. The profile shows approximately 600,000 distinct CDR3 sequences, about 20% of them singletons. The sample taken for sequencing was blood. The clonotype originates from a man between 25 and 39 years old with Graves' ophthalmopathy.

CDR3 in DNA: TGTGCCAGCAGTTTTGGGTCTATAGGGGGCTCCAATCAGCCCCAGCATTTT. Translating gives CASSFGSIGGSNQPQHF. The rearrangement uses TRBV28 and TRBJ1-5; 7 bases fit TRBD1. The CDR3 extends over 17 amino acids. Germline CDR1 MDHEN, CDR2 SYDVKM. Losses at the gene ends were 3 bases for V and 3 bases for J; bases not matched to a gene: 11.